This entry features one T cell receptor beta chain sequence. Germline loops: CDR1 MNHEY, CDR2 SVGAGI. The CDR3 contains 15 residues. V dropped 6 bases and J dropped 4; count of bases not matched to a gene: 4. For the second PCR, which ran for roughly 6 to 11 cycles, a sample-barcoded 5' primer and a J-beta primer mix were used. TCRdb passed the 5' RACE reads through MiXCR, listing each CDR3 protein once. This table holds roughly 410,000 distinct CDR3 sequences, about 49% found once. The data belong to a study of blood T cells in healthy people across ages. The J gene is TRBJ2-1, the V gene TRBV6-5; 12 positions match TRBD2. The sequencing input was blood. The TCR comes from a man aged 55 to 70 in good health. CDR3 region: CASRTTSGRYNEQFF. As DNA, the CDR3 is TGTGCCAGCAGGACTACTAGCGGGAGGTACAATGAGCAGTTCTTC.